Listed below are T cell receptor beta chains from one sample, sequenced in a study of blood T cell repertoires in COVID-19. Only in-frame clones appear in the TCRdb table, and some are missing; sequencing was by immunoSEQ multiplex PCR. The top ten hold 18% of the sample, which has about 99,000 clones, about four fifths seen once. The sequenced sample was peripheral blood. The source of these receptors is a woman aged 80 or over with active or convalescent COVID-19. Both conserved end residues are part of each CDR3. The order of the fields is CDR3 length, clone size, D gene, J gene, V gene, CDR3 DNA, CDR3 protein. The D gene is left open where the match is weak. Clone size, where shown, is once, few, many, or a class for clones that have expanded.

>18|-|TRBD1|TRBJ1-2|TRBV7-3
TGTGCCAGCAGTCCCGGCCACGTAACAGGGGGCGGGGGCTATGGCTACACCTTC
CASSPGHVTGGGGYGYTF
>13|-|-|TRBJ1-1|TRBV6-5
TGTGCCAGCAGTTACCCGGGCGGGGCGCGAGCTTTCTTT
CASSYPGGARAFF
>16|once|TRBD2|TRBJ2-2|TRBV6-5
TGTGCCAGCAGTTACAAGGGACTAGCGGGAGTAGGGGAGCTGTTTTTT
CASSYKGLAGVGELFF
>16|-|-|TRBJ2-5|TRBV4-3
TGCGCCAGCAGCCGGCGCGTCGGACAGACCCAAGAGACCCAGTACTTC
CASSRRVGQTQETQYF
>15|once|TRBD2|TRBJ2-7|TRBV6-1
TGTGCCAGCAGTGAACTAGGTGTAGCGGGAGGCGAGCAGTACTTC
CASSELGVAGGEQYF
>19|-|-|TRBJ1-5|TRBV21-1
TGTGCCAGCAGCAAACGGACGGCGAACCAGGGATATAGCAATCAGCCCCAGCATTTT
CASSKRTANQGYSNQPQHF
>16|-|-|TRBJ1-6|TRBV5-1
TGCGCCAGCAGCTTCGCGGGCGCCGGGCTGAATTCACCCCTCCACTTT
CASSFAGAGLNSPLHF
>13|-|TRBD2|TRBJ2-1|TRBV19
TGTGCCAGTAGTATAGGGGAGAGCGGGAGGCAGTTCTTC
CASSIGESGRQFF
>17|-|TRBD1|TRBJ1-6|TRBV9
TGTGCCAGCAGTAGGCTGGGACAGGGGCCAGTTGGATCACCCCTCCACTTT
CASSRLGQGPVGSPLHF
>16|-|TRBD2|TRBJ2-7|TRBV24-1
TGTGCCACCAGTGTCACGGGTCTAGCGGGAGTCTACGAGCAGTACTTC
CATSVTGLAGVYEQYF
>13|-|-|TRBJ2-1|TRBV11-2
TGTGCCAGCAGCTTAGAACCCAGGAATGAGCAGTTCTTC
CASSLEPRNEQFF
>15|-|TRBD2|TRBJ2-1|TRBV6-5
TGTGCCAGCGCCCTAGGTAGCGGGAGCTGGGGTGAGCAGTTCTTC
CASALGSGSWGEQFF
>13|-|-|TRBJ2-5|TRBV19
TGTGCCAGTAGTACCGGGAACCAAGAGACCCAGTACTTC
CASSTGNQETQYF
>15|once|-|TRBJ1-5|TRBV19
TGTGCCAGTAGTACAGGGATTTGGAGCAATCAGCCCCAGCATTTT
CASSTGIWSNQPQHF
>13|many|TRBD1|TRBJ2-1|TRBV6-6
TGTGCCAGCGGCAGGGGGACCCCCTATGAGCAGTTCTTC
CASGRGTPYEQFF
>14|-|-|TRBJ2-7|TRBV5-4
TGTGCCAGCAGCTTGGGGAGCCAAGCCTACGAGCAGTACTTC
CASSLGSQAYEQYF
>14|few|-|TRBJ2-5|TRBV29-1
TGCAGCGTTGAAGGGTGGGGCAACCAAGAGACCCAGTACTTC
CSVEGWGNQETQYF
>13|-|-|TRBJ2-1|TRBV28
TGTGCCAGCAGTGAGCCAGGGTTCCGGGAGCAGTTCTTC
CASSEPGFREQFF
>16|once|-|TRBJ1-5|TRBV3-1/TRBV3-2
TGTGCCAGCAGCCAAGAGAGGGTTTATAGCAATCAGCCCCAGCATTTT
CASSQERVYSNQPQHF
>14|-|-|TRBJ1-2|TRBV29-1
TGCAGCGTTGAACTTGGGAGCCCTAACTATGGCTACACCTTC
CSVELGSPNYGYTF
>12|-|-|TRBJ1-2|TRBV28
TGTGCCAGCAGTTTATTCAGCTATGGCTACACCTTC
CASSLFSYGYTF
>15|once|TRBD2|TRBJ2-7|TRBV2
TGTGCCAGCAGACGCGCCCCGGGACTACCCTACGAGCAGTACTTC
CASRRAPGLPYEQYF
>12|-|-|TRBJ2-2|TRBV10-3
TGTGCCATCAATCAGGGTCCCGGGGAGCTGTTTTTT
CAINQGPGELFF